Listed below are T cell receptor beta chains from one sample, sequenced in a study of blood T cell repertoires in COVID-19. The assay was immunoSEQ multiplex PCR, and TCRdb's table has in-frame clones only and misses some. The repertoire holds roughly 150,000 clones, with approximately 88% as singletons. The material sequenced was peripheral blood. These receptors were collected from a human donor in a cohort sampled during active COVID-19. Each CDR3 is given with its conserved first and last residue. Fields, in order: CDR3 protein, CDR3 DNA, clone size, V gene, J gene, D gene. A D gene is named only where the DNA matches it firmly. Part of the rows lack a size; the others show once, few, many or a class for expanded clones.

CDR3: CASSWGDGSYEQYF
DNA: TGTGCCAGCAGCTGGGGGGACGGATCCTACGAGCAGTACTTC
size: .
V: TRBV5-4
J: TRBJ2-7
D: .

CDR3: CASRREAFF
DNA: TGTGCCAGCAGGCGTGAAGCTTTCTTT
size: .
V: TRBV3-1/TRBV3-2
J: TRBJ1-1
D: .

CDR3: CASSAGGTSRNEQFF
DNA: TGTGCCAGCAGCGCCGGGGGGACTAGCCGCAATGAGCAGTTCTTC
size: .
V: TRBV11-3
J: TRBJ2-1
D: TRBD2

CDR3: CASSSNRVCNQPQHF
DNA: TGTGCCAGCAGTTCCAACAGGGTATGCAATCAGCCCCAGCATTTT
size: .
V: TRBV6-8
J: TRBJ1-5
D: .

CDR3: CASSFNRGLADTQYF
DNA: TGTGCCAGCAGCTTTAACAGGGGGCTTGCAGATACGCAGTATTTT
size: .
V: TRBV7-9
J: TRBJ2-3
D: TRBD1

CDR3: CASRGQGAGSNQPQHF
DNA: TGTGCCAGCAGAGGACAGGGGGCTGGAAGCAATCAGCCCCAGCATTTT
size: .
V: TRBV27
J: TRBJ1-5
D: TRBD1

CDR3: CASSWGQGRGANVLTF
DNA: TGTGCCAGCAGCTGGGGACAGGGACGTGGGGCCAACGTCCTGACTTTC
size: .
V: TRBV5-4
J: TRBJ2-6
D: TRBD1

CDR3: CASSRGQGSYEQYF
DNA: TGTGCCAGCAGCCGGGGACAGGGAAGCTACGAGCAGTACTTC
size: .
V: TRBV6-5
J: TRBJ2-7
D: TRBD1

CDR3: CASSPGSTLYEQYF
DNA: TGTGCCAGCAGCCCCGGGTCGACCCTTTACGAGCAGTACTTC
size: .
V: TRBV7-8
J: TRBJ2-7
D: .

CDR3: CASSLPYARGNEQFF
DNA: TGTGCCAGCAGCTTACCCTATGCCCGGGGCAATGAGCAGTTCTTC
size: .
V: TRBV11-2
J: TRBJ2-1
D: .

CDR3: CASSLSWASETQYF
DNA: TGTGCCAGCAGTTTATCGTGGGCCTCCGAGACCCAGTACTTC
size: .
V: TRBV27
J: TRBJ2-5
D: .

CDR3: CASSPRQATLLEQYF
DNA: TGTGCCAGCAGCCCAAGACAGGCCACCCTCCTCGAGCAGTACTTC
size: .
V: TRBV9
J: TRBJ2-7
D: .

CDR3: CASSLEGGRMNTEAFF
DNA: TGTGCCAGCAGCTTAGAGGGGGGGCGGATGAACACTGAAGCTTTCTTT
size: .
V: TRBV7-2
J: TRBJ1-1
D: .

CDR3: CASSQDRGKGYEQYF
DNA: TGCGCCAGCAGCCAAGATCGCGGGAAGGGCTACGAGCAGTACTTC
size: .
V: TRBV4-3
J: TRBJ2-7
D: .

CDR3: CASSPWRDSYNEQFF
DNA: TGTGCCAGCAGCCCTTGGCGGGATTCCTACAATGAGCAGTTCTTC
size: few
V: TRBV13
J: TRBJ2-1
D: .

CDR3: CASSPTDANEKLFF
DNA: TGCGCCAGCAGCCCCACAGACGCGAATGAAAAACTGTTTTTT
size: .
V: TRBV5-1
J: TRBJ1-4
D: .

CDR3: CASSLDRVLAKNIQYF
DNA: TGTGCCAGCAGCCTAGACAGGGTTTTGGCCAAAAACATTCAGTACTTC
size: once
V: TRBV5-8
J: TRBJ2-4
D: TRBD1

CDR3: CASSPTGANNSPLHF
DNA: TGTGCCAGCAGCCCGACAGGGGCAAATAATTCACCCCTCCACTTT
size: .
V: TRBV5-4
J: TRBJ1-6
D: TRBD1

CDR3: CASSFGMGSTYEQYF
DNA: TGTGCCAGCAGCTTTGGCATGGGCAGCACATACGAGCAGTACTTC
size: .
V: TRBV5-4
J: TRBJ2-7
D: .

CDR3: CASRTSGRANTGELFF
DNA: TGCGCCAGCAGGACTAGCGGGAGAGCGAACACCGGGGAGCTGTTTTTT
size: few
V: TRBV10-1
J: TRBJ2-2
D: TRBD2

CDR3: CAWNGFSYGYTF
DNA: TGTGCCTGGAATGGCTTCTCCTATGGCTACACCTTC
size: .
V: TRBV30
J: TRBJ1-2
D: .

CDR3: CASSSSSTRGEKLFF
DNA: TGTGCCAGCAGCTCCAGCAGCACCCGGGGGGAAAAACTGTTTTTT
size: .
V: TRBV5-6
J: TRBJ1-4
D: .

CDR3: CASSLGTSGSEQYF
DNA: TGTGCCAGCAGCTTGGGGACTAGCGGGAGCGAGCAGTACTTC
size: many
V: TRBV7-8
J: TRBJ2-7
D: TRBD2

CDR3: CASSFSPDRVSYEQYF
DNA: TGTGCCAGCAGTTTTAGTCCGGACAGGGTTTCCTACGAGCAGTACTTC
size: once
V: TRBV28
J: TRBJ2-7
D: TRBD1

CDR3: CASREGFGYTF
DNA: TGTGCCAGCAGGGAGGGGTTTGGCTACACCTTC
size: .
V: TRBV6-5
J: TRBJ1-2
D: .

CDR3: CSSSGTQETQYF
DNA: TGCAGCTCATCAGGGACTCAAGAGACCCAGTACTTC
size: .
V: TRBV29-1
J: TRBJ2-5
D: .

CDR3: CASSQEGHMNTEAFF
DNA: TGCGCCAGCAGCCAAGAAGGACATATGAACACTGAAGCTTTCTTT
size: .
V: TRBV4-3
J: TRBJ1-1
D: .

CDR3: CASSIVHRDSILLDYGYTF
DNA: TGTGCCAGTAGTATAGTCCACCGGGACAGTATCCTGTTGGACTATGGCTACACCTTC
size: .
V: TRBV19
J: TRBJ1-2
D: TRBD1

CDR3: CATVDRGHTYEQYF
DNA: TGTGCCACGGTTGACAGGGGGCACACTTACGAGCAGTACTTC
size: .
V: TRBV28
J: TRBJ2-7
D: TRBD1

CDR3: CASSHLRTGDRVAGELFF
DNA: TGTGCCAGTAGTCATCTCCGGACAGGGGATAGGGTGGCCGGGGAGCTGTTTTTT
size: .
V: TRBV19
J: TRBJ2-2
D: TRBD1

CDR3: CASSLRRGLSGNTIYF
DNA: TGTGCCAGCAGTTTAAGGCGGGGTCTCTCTGGAAACACCATATATTTT
size: .
V: TRBV28
J: TRBJ1-3
D: .

CDR3: CASSEWRGLSSGNTIYF
DNA: TGTGCCAGCAGTGAATGGAGGGGGCTGAGCTCTGGAAACACCATATATTTT
size: .
V: TRBV6-1
J: TRBJ1-3
D: TRBD1

CDR3: CASRLVASGYEQYF
DNA: TGTGCAAGTCGCTTAGTAGCTAGCGGCTACGAGCAGTACTTC
size: .
V: TRBV12-2
J: TRBJ2-7
D: .

CDR3: CASSQRTGRTGELFF
DNA: TGTGCCAGCAGCCAACGGACAGGGAGGACCGGGGAGCTGTTTTTT
size: .
V: TRBV14
J: TRBJ2-2
D: TRBD1

CDR3: CASSRPGGTEAFF
DNA: TGTGCCAGCAGCCGCCCAGGGGGCACTGAAGCTTTCTTT
size: .
V: TRBV7-2
J: TRBJ1-1
D: TRBD1

CDR3: CASSSGQLGGNTIYF
DNA: TGTGCCAGCAGCTCGGGACAGCTTGGAGGGAACACCATATATTTT
size: .
V: TRBV7-9
J: TRBJ1-3
D: TRBD1

CDR3: CASRPGGSGANVLTF
DNA: TGTGCCAGCAGGCCCGGGGGCTCTGGGGCCAACGTCCTGACTTTC
size: .
V: TRBV7-9
J: TRBJ2-6
D: .

CDR3: CASSYRLRWEWDSQYGYTF
DNA: TGTGCCAGCAGCTATCGTTTGCGATGGGAATGGGACAGCCAGTATGGCTACACCTTC
size: .
V: TRBV6-6
J: TRBJ1-2
D: TRBD1

CDR3: CASSQDLAGGTYEQYF
DNA: TGTGCCAGCAGCCAAGATCTAGCGGGGGGTACCTACGAGCAGTACTTC
size: .
V: TRBV3-1/TRBV3-2
J: TRBJ2-7
D: TRBD2

CDR3: CASKPRDRVNTEAFF
DNA: TGTGCCAGTAAACCCCGGGACAGAGTGAACACTGAAGCTTTCTTT
size: .
V: TRBV19
J: TRBJ1-1
D: TRBD1

CDR3: CASSWGQGYEQYF
DNA: TGTGCCAGCAGCTGGGGACAGGGTTACGAGCAGTACTTC
size: .
V: TRBV7-2
J: TRBJ2-7
D: TRBD1

CDR3: CASSLRYSGGGYTF
DNA: TGTGCCAGCAGCCTACGCTATTCCGGGGGAGGCTACACCTTC
size: once
V: TRBV7-8
J: TRBJ1-2
D: .

CDR3: CASSFGLDYNEQFF
DNA: TGTGCCAGCAGCTTCGGACTTGACTACAATGAGCAGTTCTTC
size: .
V: TRBV11-1
J: TRBJ2-1
D: .

CDR3: CASSPLRSNQPQHF
DNA: TGTGCCAGCAGCCCCCTCCGTTCCAATCAGCCCCAGCATTTT
size: few
V: TRBV3-1/TRBV3-2
J: TRBJ1-5
D: .

CDR3: CASSLMPGTGYGRNQPQHF
DNA: TGTGCCAGCAGTTTAATGCCCGGGACAGGGTACGGTCGCAATCAGCCCCAGCATTTT
size: .
V: TRBV28
J: TRBJ1-5
D: TRBD1

CDR3: CASRPTSADTQYF
DNA: TGTGCCAGCAGACCAACAAGTGCAGATACGCAGTATTTT
size: once
V: TRBV2
J: TRBJ2-3
D: .

CDR3: CASTRQGQNTGELFF
DNA: TGTGCCAGTACAAGACAGGGCCAGAACACCGGGGAGCTGTTTTTT
size: .
V: TRBV7-8
J: TRBJ2-2
D: TRBD1

CDR3: CASSLRTSGYNEQFF
DNA: TGTGCCAGCAGCTTACGGACTAGCGGATACAATGAGCAGTTCTTC
size: .
V: TRBV7-2
J: TRBJ2-1
D: TRBD2

CDR3: CASSAYGVLAGGPGEYEQFF
DNA: TGTGCCAGCAGTGCTTATGGGGTACTAGCGGGAGGGCCGGGGGAATATGAGCAGTTCTTC
size: .
V: TRBV28
J: TRBJ2-1
D: TRBD2

CDR3: CASNPDRVQPQHF
DNA: TGTGCCAGTAACCCTGACAGAGTACAGCCCCAGCATTTT
size: once
V: TRBV19
J: TRBJ1-5
D: .

CDR3: CASTGTSGVEQYF
DNA: TGTGCCTCCACAGGGACTAGCGGGGTTGAGCAGTACTTC
size: once
V: TRBV30
J: TRBJ2-7
D: TRBD2

CDR3: CASSEPFGRGASPLHF
DNA: TGTGCCAGCAGTGAACCCTTTGGCAGGGGGGCTTCACCCCTCCACTTT
size: .
V: TRBV28
J: TRBJ1-6
D: TRBD1

CDR3: CASSEGGQGQETQYF
DNA: TGTGCCAGCAGTGAAGGGGGACAGGGGCAAGAGACCCAGTACTTC
size: .
V: TRBV2
J: TRBJ2-5
D: TRBD1

CDR3: CASSFLAEADTQYF
DNA: .
size: .
V: TRBV6-6
J: TRBJ2-3
D: .